These 26 T cell receptor beta chains were sequenced from one sample in a study of T cell repertoires in cytomegalovirus infection. TCRdb re-called the reads through MiXCR, storing one row per CDR3 protein. The table has 110,000 or so distinct CDR3 sequences, about 30% seen once; the top ten hold 40% to 45%. Their target antigens are unknown. The sequencing here drew on CD8+ T cells from cultured PBMCs, taken from culture after CMV antigen stimulation. These receptors came from a human donor in good health (CMV status not recorded). Some clones in this sample may be carry-over from other donors' samples.

At least ten counts were recorded for this clonotype. The rearrangement joins TRBV11-1 to TRBJ2-5, with TRBD2 identical over 9 bases. V lost 5 bases, J lost 0 bases, and 16 bases stayed unmatched. The CDR3 runs 19 residues. The germline V gene has CDR1 SGHAT and CDR2 FQDESV (reference sequence). CDR3 in amino acids: CASSLKEVAGVSYQETQYF. The CDR3 DNA reads TGTGCCAGCAGCCTCAAAGAGGTAGCGGGGGTTTCGTACCAAGAGACCCAGTACTTC.

This clonotype occurred a few times. The rearrangement joins TRBV19 to TRBJ1-1, with D perhaps matching TRBD1 (5 bases). This CDR3 is 15 amino acids long. Germline loops: CDR1 LNHDA, CDR2 SQIVND (reference sequence). The V end lost 3 bases, the J end lost 1 base, and 12 bases lay between the germline ends. CDR3 amino acids: CASSIYRTTNTEAFF. In DNA form, the CDR3 reads TGTGCCAGTAGTATTTACCGGACAACGAACACTGAAGCTTTCTTT.

This clonotype came up many times. The chain carries TRBV7-2 and TRBJ2-3; D is perhaps TRBD1 or TRBD2 (5 bases each). CDR1 and CDR2 from the germline V gene are SGHTA and FQGNSA. The CDR3 has 15 amino acids. Trimming shortened V by 5 bases and J by 1 base, and 13 bases separated the two germline ends. CDR3 region: CASSTMGVGTDTQYF. The CDR3 DNA follows: TGTGCCAGCAGCACAATGGGGGTTGGCACAGATACGCAGTATTTT. Combining the CDR3 with reference TRBV7-2 and TRBJ2-3 gives the whole variable domain GAGVSQSPSNKVTEKGKDVELRCDPISGHTALYWYRQSLGQGLEFLIYFQGNSAPDKSGLPSDRFSAERTGGSVSTLTIQRTQQEDSAVYLCASSTMGVGTDTQYFGPGTRLTVL.

The V call is TRBV6-5, the J call TRBJ1-1; maybe TRBD1 (6 bases). Trimming took 6 bases from V and 4 from J, leaving 9 bases between them. The CDR3 consists of 12 residues. Germline V gene data show CDR1 as MNHEY and CDR2 as SVGAGI. CDR3: CASRTGPTEAFF. In nucleotides, the CDR3 is TGTGCCAGCAGGACAGGTCCCACTGAAGCTTTCTTT.

This clonotype was counted ten times or more. The genes are TRBV7-2 and TRBJ2-7; either TRBD1 or TRBD2 may fit D (5 bases each). CDR3 length equals 12 residues. V dropped 4 bases and J dropped 1 base, with 5 bases sitting between them. CDR1 SGHTA and CDR2 FQGNSA come from the germline V gene. The CDR3 DNA is TGTGCCAGCAGCTGGGGGTCCTACGAGCAGTACTTC. Amino acids: CASSWGSYEQYF.

This clonotype showed up just a few times. The V gene is TRBV14, the J gene TRBJ1-1; 7 bases align to TRBD1. CDR3 length: 14 amino acids. Germline V CDR1 and CDR2: SGHDN, FVKESK. Trimming removed 2 bases from V and 1 base from J; junction bases left unmatched: 1. DNA of the CDR3: TGTGCCAGCAGCCAAAGACAGGGGAACACTGAAGCTTTCTTT. Translation gives CASSQRQGNTEAFF.

This sequence joins TRBV7-8 and TRBJ1-6; the D gene is possibly TRBD1 (6 bases). CDR1 SGHVS and CDR2 FQNEAQ come from the germline V gene. Trimming took off 2 bases at V and 10 bases at J, with 15 bases between the two ends. This CDR3 has 15 residues. CDR3 residues: CASSLTRGLSSPLHF. The DNA for the CDR3 is TGTGCCAGCAGCTTAACCAGGGGTCTATCATCACCCCTCCACTTT. The whole variable domain, remainder taken from reference TRBV7-8 and TRBJ1-6, is GAGVSQSPRYKVAKRGQDVALRCDPISGHVSLFWYQQALGQGPEFLTYFQNEAQLDKSGLPSDRFFAERPEGSVSTLKIQRTQQEDSAVYLCASSLTRGLSSPLHFGNGTRLTVT.

This chain links TRBV7-2 with TRBJ1-2; TRBD1 aligns across 8 bases. J was trimmed by 6 bases and V by 10 bases; bases with no gene match: 16. The germline V gene encodes CDR1 SGHTA and CDR2 FQGNSA. This CDR3 has 15 amino acids. The DNA for the CDR3 is TGTGCCACCACCGGCACGGCAGGGGGCGAAGATGGCTACACCTTC. Protein: CATTGTAGGEDGYTF.

This sequence joins TRBV7-2 and TRBJ1-2; 8 bases align to TRBD1. Trimming removed 1 base from V and 7 bases from J; junction bases left unmatched: 8. CDR1 and CDR2 (germline): SGHTA, FQGNSA. CDR3 length equals 15 residues. For the CDR3, the DNA is TGTGCCAGCAGCTTAGTCACAGGGGGAGCAGCTGGCTACACCTTC. Protein: CASSLVTGGAAGYTF.

The V and J genes are TRBV11-3 and TRBJ2-2; either TRBD1 or TRBD2 may supply D (7 bases each). Between the trimmed V and J ends, which lost 4 bases and 7 bases, there was a span of 16 bases. Germline V gives CDR1 SGHNT, CDR2 YENEEA. The CDR3 sequence is 15 residues long. CDR3 loop: CASSSPDREGGELFF. DNA for the CDR3: TGTGCCAGCAGCTCGCCCGACAGGGAGGGCGGGGAGCTGTTTTTT. Full variable domain (outside the CDR3, taken from reference TRBV11-3 and TRBJ2-2): EAGVVQSPRYKIIEKKQPVAFWCNPISGHNTLYWYLQNLGQGPELLIRYENEEAVDDSQLPKDRFSAERLKGVDSTLKIQPAELGDSAVYLCASSSPDREGGELFFGEGSRLTVL.

In its sample, this clonotype was seen a few times. The CDR3 sequence is CASSLERTANTEAFF. DNA of the CDR3: TGTGCCAGCAGTTTAGAGAGGACAGCGAACACTGAAGCTTTCTTT. This chain uses TRBV12-3 or TRBV12-4 with TRBJ1-1, with a weak D call TRBD1 (6 bases). V dropped 1 base and J dropped 1 base, with 10 bases sitting between them. The CDR3 consists of 15 residues.

Many counts were recorded for this clonotype. The V call is TRBV7-8, the J call TRBJ1-2; no clear D gene. The CDR3 contains 16 residues. The germline CDR1 and CDR2 sequences are SGHVS and FQNEAQ. The germline V and J ends were trimmed by 2 bases and 2 bases, with 15 bases remaining between them. CDR3 residues: CASSLSVVSANYGYTF. DNA for the CDR3: TGTGCCAGCAGCTTATCGGTAGTGTCAGCAAACTATGGCTACACCTTC.

The rearrangement links TRBV4-1 to TRBJ2-2; 7 bases line up with TRBD2. The J segment lost 4 bases and the V segment lost 2 bases, leaving 7 bases of the junction unmatched. The CDR3 has 16 residues. Germline CDR1 is MGHRA and CDR2 is YSYEKL. Here the CDR3 DNA reads TGCGCCAGCAGCCAATTACTAGGGAGGGCCACCGGGGAGCTGTTTTTT. Translation: CASSQLLGRATGELFF.

Many counts were recorded for this clonotype. V usage is TRBV7-2 and J usage is TRBJ1-1; TRBD1 agrees at 9 bases. CDR3 length: 15 residues. With V trimmed by 5 bases and J by 4 bases, 8 bases remained unmatched. CDR1 SGHTA and CDR2 FQGNSA come from the germline V gene. Written as DNA, the CDR3 is TGTGCCAGCAGCGCCCAACAGGGGGCAAGCACTGAAGCTTTCTTT. This translates into CASSAQQGASTEAFF.

The gene calls are TRBV2 and TRBJ2-3, with 7 positions matching TRBD2. The length of the CDR3 is 18 residues. The ends lost 6 bases at V and 0 bases at J; junction bases unmatched: 15. Germline CDR1 is SNHLY and CDR2 is FYNNEI. Here the CDR3 reads CASSQTVWASGSTDTQYF. CDR3 sequence (DNA): TGTGCCAGCAGCCAGACGGTTTGGGCTAGCGGAAGCACAGATACGCAGTATTTT.

This clonotype was observed a handful of times. In nucleotides, the CDR3 is TGCAGTGCTAAGGGCGCCTCGGGGGTACATGAAAAACTGTTTTTT. Protein product: CSAKGASGVHEKLFF. The chain carries TRBV20-1 and TRBJ1-4; D possibly corresponds to TRBD1 (5 bases). The CDR3 spans 15 residues. V shed 4 bases and J shed 6 bases, with 18 bases lying between them. Germline CDR1 reads DFQATT; CDR2 reads SNEGSKA (reference sequence).

This clonotype was recorded a few times. The gene calls are TRBV2 and TRBJ1-5; 9 bases map to TRBD1. CDR1 is SNHLY and CDR2 is FYNNEI in the germline V gene. Trimming at V came to 6 bases and at J to 6 bases, leaving 9 bases not matched to a gene. The CDR3 extends over 15 amino acids. The DNA of the CDR3 is TGTGCCAGCAGAGAACAGGGGGCTTATATTCAGCCCCAGCATTTT. As protein: CASREQGAYIQPQHF.

This clonotype was recorded once. J is TRBJ2-3 and V is TRBV6-5; D is unclear. V lost 0 bases to trimming and J lost 6 bases, with 13 bases between them. Germline CDR1 is MNHEY and CDR2 is SVGAGI. This CDR3 is built from 15 residues. CDR3 sequence (DNA): TGTGCCAGCAGTTACTCGGCCCGGCTTTGGGATACGCAGTATTTT. This gives the protein CASSYSARLWDTQYF.

This clonotype was seen a handful of times. V gene TRBV6-1 combines with J gene TRBJ2-1; 7 nucleotides line up with TRBD2. Germline-derived CDR1 and CDR2 are MNHNS and SASEGT. The CDR3 runs to 15 residues. Trimming cost V 2 bases and J 4 bases; bases outside gene matches: 5. CDR3 sequence: CASSEFAGEYNEQFF. In DNA form, the CDR3 reads TGTGCCAGCAGTGAATTTGCGGGGGAATACAATGAGCAGTTCTTC.

This clonotype was counted once. The rearrangement joins TRBV4-3 to TRBJ2-4; TRBD2 might be the D (5 bases). The CDR3 covers 15 residues. V was cut by 0 bases and J by 8 bases, with 14 bases left in between. Germline V gene sequence: CDR1 LGHNA, CDR2 YSLEER. DNA for the CDR3: TGCGCCAGCAGCCAAGAGGCGACCGCCGGGGACATTCAGTACTTC. This translates into CASSQEATAGDIQYF.

This clonotype was detected only once. The rearrangement uses TRBV29-1 and TRBJ1-2, with D perhaps matching TRBD1 (5 bases). V was pared by 3 bases and J by 6 bases, with 14 bases between. The CDR3 is made up of 13 amino acids. Germline V gives CDR1 SQVTM, CDR2 ANQGSEA. CDR3 residues: CSVEGRAPDGYTF. The CDR3 DNA follows: TGCAGCGTTGAGGGCAGGGCACCGGATGGCTACACCTTC.

The gene calls are TRBV6-1 and TRBJ2-5; 9 bases match TRBD1. From germline, CDR1 is MNHNS and CDR2 SASEGT. The CDR3 has 16 residues. The junction had 10 bases not matched to a gene; V was cut back by 1 base and J by 7 bases. CDR3 protein: CASSEDRDRAKRTQYF. DNA for the CDR3: TGTGCCAGCAGTGAAGACCGGGACAGGGCCAAACGGACCCAGTACTTC.

This clonotype was seen at least ten times. V gene TRBV7-9 combines with J gene TRBJ2-1; D might be TRBD1 (6 bases). The CDR3 consists of 15 residues. The ends were cut back, 2 bases at V and 3 bases at J, with 11 bases in the middle. CDR1 is SEHNR, CDR2 FQNEAQ, per germline (reference sequence). The DNA of the CDR3 is TGTGCCAGCAGCTTATGGGACACCAACTACAATGAGCAGTTCTTC. Its protein product is CASSLWDTNYNEQFF.

The rearrangement joins TRBV7-2 to TRBJ2-1; 10 nucleotides match TRBD2. The CDR3 sequence is 17 residues long. The germline CDR1 and CDR2 sequences are SGHTA and FQGNSA. After removal of 3 bases from V and 7 bases from J, the junction contained 12 bases not matched to a gene. The CDR3 coding sequence is TGTGCCAGCAGCTTTGATTTAAGCGGGGGGGCTTCGAATGAGCAGTTCTTC. Translation: CASSFDLSGGASNEQFF. Full variable domain (rest looked up from reference TRBV7-2 and TRBJ2-1): GAGVSQSPSNKVTEKGKDVELRCDPISGHTALYWYRQSLGQGLEFLIYFQGNSAPDKSGLPSDRFSAERTGGSVSTLTIQRTQQEDSAVYLCASSFDLSGGASNEQFFGPGTRLTVL.

This clonotype has only one observation. The chain carries TRBV4-1 and TRBJ1-1, with 7 bases fitting TRBD1. J was trimmed by 1 base and V by 1 base; bases with no gene match: 3. From germline, CDR1 is MGHRA and CDR2 YSYEKL. The CDR3 is 15 amino acids. CDR3 region: CASSQGYRGNTEAFF. CDR3 nucleotides: TGCGCCAGCAGCCAAGGGTACAGGGGGAACACTGAAGCTTTCTTT.

CDR3 sequence reads: CASSTAGLPADTQYF. CDR3 sequence (DNA): TGTGCCAGTAGTACCGCGGGACTTCCGGCAGATACGCAGTATTTT. The chain is built from TRBV19 and TRBJ2-3; the D gene is possibly TRBD2 (6 bases). Per germline, CDR1 LNHDA and CDR2 SQIVND (reference sequence). Trimming took 4 bases from V and 4 from J, leaving 15 bases between them. CDR3 size: 15 residues.